The 28 T cell receptor beta chains listed next were all sequenced from one sample in a study of cytomegalovirus exposure and HLA in healthy donors. PCR was performed using 60 Vbeta and 13 Jbeta primers. The data were produced by immunoSEQ multiplex PCR, yet TCRdb's version contains in-frame clones alone and is incomplete. The table lists some 140,000 clones, around 77% of them singletons. Sequencing used PBMCs. The source is a woman aged 55-70 years in good health and CMV-seronegative.

A note on this clone: One end of the junction fails to match germline, which may point to a read error. J is TRBJ2-7 and V is TRBV7-9; 7 bases align to TRBD1. There are 12 residues in the CDR3. Germline V gene data show CDR1 as SEHNR and CDR2 as FQNEAQ (reference sequence). The CDR3 protein is CSSTTTGRGQYF. In DNA, the CDR3 is TGTTCCAGCACCACGACAGGGCGTGGGCAGTACTTC. Using reference TRBV7-9 and TRBJ2-7 for the parts outside the CDR3, the full variable domain is DTGVSQNPRHKITKRGQNVTFRCDPISEHNRLYWYRQTLGQGPEFLTYFQNEAQLEKSRLLSDRFSAERPKGSFSTLEIQRTEQGDSAMYLCSSTTTGRGQYFGPGTRLTVT.

The chain has TRBV15 and TRBJ2-1; possible D gene TRBD1, 6 bases. The length of the CDR3 is 14 residues. Per germline, CDR1 LNHNV and CDR2 YYDKDF (reference sequence). With 4 bases removed from V and 13 bases from J, the gap between germline ends came to 20 bases. The CDR3 DNA follows: TGTGCCACCAGCACAATCGCAGGGGTCGGGCTCCAGTTCTTC. It is translated as CATSTIAGVGLQFF. Based on the CDR3 plus reference TRBV15 and TRBJ2-1, the full variable domain is DAMVIQNPRYQVTQFGKPVTLSCSQTLNHNVMYWYQQKSSQAPKLLFHYYDKDFNNEADTPDNFQSRRPNTSFCFLDIRSPGLGDTAMYLCATSTIAGVGLQFFGPGTRLTVL.

V is TRBV28 and J is TRBJ2-7; 9 positions agree with TRBD1. After removal of 4 bases from V and 6 bases from J, the junction contained 7 bases not matched to a gene. The CDR3 totals 14 residues. Germline loops: CDR1 MDHEN, CDR2 SYDVKM. The CDR3 reads CASSYPLDRGEQYF. The CDR3 region has the DNA TGTGCCAGCAGTTACCCTCTGGACAGGGGCGAGCAGTACTTC.

This sequence joins TRBV19 and TRBJ1-2; TRBD1 aligns across 9 bases. CDR3 length equals 15 residues. The V and J ends lost 6 bases and 7 bases, in that order; junction bases with no gene match: 12. Germline CDR1 reads LNHDA; CDR2 reads SQIVND (reference sequence). CDR3 in DNA: TGTGCCAGTAGACTCATGGTACAGGGGGCTGGTGGCTACACCTTC. Its translation is CASRLMVQGAGGYTF.

The V call is TRBV6-1, the J call TRBJ1-5; no definite D call. This CDR3 comprises 14 residues. Germline V gene lookup returns CDR1 MNHNS and CDR2 SASEGT. The V end lost 6 bases, the J end lost 0 bases, and 9 bases lay between the germline ends. Here the CDR3 reads CASRVRYSNQPQHF. The CDR3 region has the DNA TGTGCCAGCAGGGTGAGGTATAGCAATCAGCCCCAGCATTTT.

V and J are TRBV7-9 and TRBJ2-7, with D perhaps matching TRBD1 (6 bases). CDR1 is SEHNR and CDR2 is FQNEAQ in the germline V gene (reference sequence). Trimming cost V 5 bases and J 3 bases, with 11 bases left between them. This CDR3 is 13 amino acids long. CDR3 protein: CASSTDRYYEQYF. CDR3 nucleotide sequence: TGTGCCAGCAGCACCGACAGGTACTACGAGCAGTACTTC.

This chain links TRBV29-1 with TRBJ1-2; D possibly corresponds to TRBD1 (5 bases). Germline V gives CDR1 SQVTM, CDR2 ANQGSEA. The CDR3 spans 15 residues. V shed 0 bases and J shed 5 bases, with 16 bases lying between them. CDR3 in amino acids: CSVEEAGSEGYGYTF. As DNA, the CDR3 is TGCAGCGTTGAAGAAGCGGGGTCCGAGGGGTATGGCTACACCTTC.

The V gene is TRBV6-6, the J gene TRBJ2-7; 8 bases align to TRBD1. CDR1 is MNHNY and CDR2 is SVGAGI in the germline V gene (reference sequence). This CDR3 region has 14 residues. Losses at the gene ends were 6 bases for V and 2 bases for J; bases not matched to a gene: 6. In DNA, the CDR3 is TGTGCCAGCAGGTCCGGGACAGGCCCCTACGAGCAGTACTTC. Translation: CASRSGTGPYEQYF.

This chain connects TRBV6-1 to TRBJ2-1, with D possibly being TRBD2 (5 bases). This CDR3 contains 15 residues. The germline V gene encodes CDR1 MNHNS and CDR2 SASEGT. Trimming removed 1 base from V and 0 bases from J, with 7 bases in between. In DNA, the CDR3 is TGTGCCAGCAGTGAAGTCGCGGGCTCCTACAATGAGCAGTTCTTC. This translates into CASSEVAGSYNEQFF.

This chain links TRBV7-7 with TRBJ2-2, with 11 bases lining up with TRBD1. Germline assignment: CDR1 SSHAT and CDR2 FNYEAQ (reference sequence). There are 17 residues in the CDR3. With V trimmed by 5 bases and J by 2 bases, 7 bases remained unmatched. The CDR3 here is CASSPGTGGLNTGELFF. CDR3 in DNA: TGTGCCAGCAGCCCAGGGACAGGGGGGCTAAACACCGGGGAGCTGTTTTTT.

This chain joins TRBV2 and TRBJ1-5, with 10 positions matching TRBD1. Per the germline V gene, CDR1 is SNHLY and CDR2 is FYNNEI. The CDR3 has 13 residues. The V gene end was trimmed by 7 bases and the J gene end by 5 bases; junction bases not matched to a gene: 2. The CDR3 DNA reads TGTGCCAGCACCGGGACAGGGGATCAGCCCCAGCATTTT. Encoded protein: CASTGTGDQPQHF. The full variable domain, rest sourced from reference TRBV2 and TRBJ1-5, is EPEVTQTPSHQVTQMGQEVILRCVPISNHLYFYWYRQILGQKVEFLVSFYNNEISEKSEIFDDQFSVERPDGSNFTLKIRSTKLEDSAMYFCASTGTGDQPQHFGDGTRLSIL.

This chain connects TRBV27 to TRBJ1-6; D might be TRBD1 (6 bases). V shed 2 bases and J shed 0 bases, with 14 bases lying between them. This CDR3 contains 18 residues. Germline values: CDR1 MNHEY, CDR2 SMNVEV (reference sequence). CDR3 bases: TGTGCCAGCAGTTTAAGGGGGGGTATGCGCTCCTATAATTCACCCCTCCACTTT. Translation gives CASSLRGGMRSYNSPLHF.

Only a few counts were recorded for this clone. The CDR3 loop is CASSPSGVNTEAFF. Here the CDR3 DNA reads TGTGCCAGCTCACCATCCGGGGTGAACACTGAAGCTTTCTTT. The chain carries TRBV18 and TRBJ1-1; D remains ambiguous. With 2 bases removed from V and 0 bases from J, the gap between germline ends came to 7 bases. There are 14 residues in the CDR3. The V gene's germline CDR1 is KGHSH and CDR2 LQKENI.

V usage is TRBV5-8 and J usage is TRBJ2-5, with TRBD2 as a possible D gene (5 bases). V lost 2 bases and J lost 1, with 12 bases in between. This CDR3 spans 15 amino acids. Germline V gene lookup returns CDR1 SGHTS and CDR2 YDEGEE. This CDR3 is CASSLHKGVQETQYF. The CDR3 coding sequence is TGTGCCAGCAGCTTACATAAGGGAGTCCAAGAGACCCAGTACTTC. The complete variable domain, with remaining parts taken from reference TRBV5-8 and TRBJ2-5, reads EAGVTQSPTHLIKTRGQQATLRCSPISGHTSVYWYQQALGLGLQFLLWYDEGEERNRGNFPPRFSGRQFPNYSSELNVNALELEDSALYLCASSLHKGVQETQYFGPGTRLLVL.

A single count supports this clone. The chain joins TRBV27 to TRBJ1-1, with D maybe TRBD1 (6 bases). CDR3 length equals 17 residues. Germline V gene data show CDR1 as MNHEY and CDR2 as SMNVEV (reference sequence). Trimming left V 5 bases short and J 0 bases short, with 19 bases between. CDR3 protein: CASSRGGLTGLNTEAFF. The CDR3 coding sequence is TGTGCCAGCAGTAGGGGAGGGCTTACAGGGTTGAACACTGAAGCTTTCTTT.

The chain is built from TRBV6-6 and TRBJ1-1; weak D call: TRBD1 (6 bases). This CDR3 comprises 13 residues. V lost 4 bases and J 5 bases, leaving 11 bases between the germline ends. CDR1 and CDR2 from the germline V gene are MNHNY and SVGAGI (reference sequence). CDR3 nucleotide sequence: TGTGCCAGCAGTTTTAACAGGGATACTGAAGCTTTCTTT. Protein: CASSFNRDTEAFF.

The chain combines TRBV19 with TRBJ1-1; D possibly corresponds to TRBD1 (5 bases). In germline, CDR1 is LNHDA, CDR2 SQIVND (reference sequence). The CDR3 is 11 amino acids. The ends were cut back, 7 bases at V and 9 bases at J, with 12 bases in the middle. CDR3 DNA: TGTGCCAGTATGGGCGGGGGACAAGCTTTCTTT. Its protein is CASMGGGQAFF.

In the case of this clone: Other DNA sequences in the same sample also yield this CDR3. The rearrangement joins TRBV30 to TRBJ1-1; D remains ambiguous. Germline lookup yields CDR1 GTSNPN and CDR2 SVGIG (reference sequence). The V gene lost 0 bases and the J gene lost 1 base, with 6 bases spanning the gap. The CDR3 extends over 13 amino acids. CDR3 in DNA: TGTGCCTGGAGTGTACAGCAGAACACTGAAGCTTTCTTT. Its translation: CAWSVQQNTEAFF.

This clone has only one observation. The genes are TRBV7-3 and TRBJ2-7; 8 positions agree with TRBD2. This CDR3 is 16 amino acids long. Per germline, CDR1 SGHTA and CDR2 FQGTGA. With V trimmed by 1 base and J by 5 bases, 10 bases remained unmatched. The CDR3 here is CASSLIGGRNPNEQYF. The DNA for the CDR3 is TGTGCCAGCAGCTTAATCGGCGGGAGGAACCCCAACGAGCAGTACTTC. The whole variable domain, remainder taken from reference TRBV7-3 and TRBJ2-7, is GAGVSQTPSNKVTEKGKYVELRCDPISGHTALYWYRQSLGQGPEFLIYFQGTGAADDSGLPNDRFFAVRPEGSVSTLKIQRTERGDSAVYLCASSLIGGRNPNEQYFGPGTRLTVT.

V is TRBV10-3 and J is TRBJ2-3, with 8 nucleotides matching TRBD2. The CDR3 loop spans 16 amino acids. V lost 2 bases and J lost 2; bases outside the gene matches: 6. Germline CDR1 ENHRY, CDR2 SYGVKD. CDR3 protein: CAISEGQLAVTDTQYF. The CDR3 region has the DNA TGTGCCATCAGTGAGGGGCAACTAGCGGTCACAGATACGCAGTATTTT.

The V call is TRBV7-2, the J call TRBJ1-5; no clear D gene. The V end was cut by 5 bases, the J end by 7 bases, with 12 bases between. Germline V lookup: CDR1 SGHTA, CDR2 FQGNSA. The CDR3 length is 13 residues. The CDR3 is CASSQVRGQPQHF. DNA for the CDR3: TGTGCCAGCAGCCAAGTCCGGGGACAGCCCCAGCATTTT.

This chain joins TRBV28 and TRBJ2-7, with a tentative D call TRBD1 (6 bases). The V and J ends lost 2 bases and 2 bases respectively, with 10 bases between them. Per the germline V gene, CDR1 is MDHEN and CDR2 is SYDVKM. The CDR3 consists of 14 residues. In DNA, the CDR3 is TGTGCCAGCAGTTTAACAGGGAGCACCTACGAGCAGTACTTC. Translated: CASSLTGSTYEQYF.

CDR3 loop: CASSLSGRLSYNEQFF. The CDR3 nucleotides are TGTGCCAGCAGTTTAAGCGGCCGCCTCTCCTACAATGAGCAGTTCTTC. This chain uses TRBV28 with TRBJ2-1; weak D call: TRBD2 (5 bases). The V end was cut by 2 bases, the J end by 0 bases, with 11 bases between. The CDR3 length is 16 residues. Per germline, CDR1 MDHEN and CDR2 SYDVKM.

This sequence joins TRBV25-1 and TRBJ1-2, with D tentatively TRBD1 (6 bases). CDR3 length: 16 residues. The germline CDR1 and CDR2 sequences are MGHDK and SYGVNS. V gave up 6 bases and J gave up 1 base, with 18 bases separating them. CDR3 coding DNA: TGTGCCAGCAGGGGGGCAGGGGCTTCTTATAACTATGGCTACACCTTC. It yields the protein CASRGAGASYNYGYTF.

This chain connects TRBV6-1 to TRBJ2-5, with a weak D call TRBD1 (7 bases). The J call may be in error: the DNA end matches TRBJ2-7 better. CDR1 is MNHNS, CDR2 SASEGT, per germline. This CDR3 has 16 residues. The CDR3 bases are TGTGCCAGCAGTGAAACACGGGGGACAGCCTTGCTCGAGCAGTACTTC. Translated, it gives CASSETRGTALLEQYF.

The chain carries TRBV29-1 and TRBJ1-1, with D possibly TRBD1 on 5 matching bases. CDR1 and CDR2 from the germline V gene are SQVTM and ANQGSEA. The CDR3 is made up of 13 amino acids. V was pared by 1 base and J by 3 bases, with 9 bases between. CDR3 in DNA: TGCAGCGTTGAAGGGGCAGGGCACACTGAAGCTTTCTTT. Translation gives CSVEGAGHTEAFF.

The chain carries TRBV6-1 and TRBJ2-1; TRBD1 agrees at 8 bases. Unmatched junction bases numbered 8, after V lost 4 bases and J lost 6 bases. Germline-derived CDR1 and CDR2 are MNHNS and SASEGT. The CDR3 extends over 15 amino acids. The CDR3 DNA sequence: TGTGCCAGCAGTGCACACTCCGGGACAGGCAATGAGCAGTTCTTC. The encoded protein is CASSAHSGTGNEQFF.

The CDR3 DNA sequence: TGTGCCAGCTCACCACCGGCAGGGGGCTATGGCTACACCTTC. Residues: CASSPPAGGYGYTF. This rearrangement joins TRBV18 to TRBJ1-2; the match to TRBD1 covers 7 bases. The CDR3 sequence is 14 residues long. Trimming took 0 bases from V and 4 from J; bases not matched to a gene: 2. CDR1 KGHSH and CDR2 LQKENI come from the germline V gene. Looking up the rest from reference TRBV18 and TRBJ1-2 gives the full variable domain: NAGVMQNPRHLVRRRGQEARLRCSPMKGHSHVYWYRQLPEEGLKFMVYLQKENIIDESGMPKERFSAEFPKEGPSILRIQQVVRGDSAAYFCASSPPAGGYGYTFGSGTRLTVV.